This TCR beta chain is from a study of Graves' ophthalmopathy and Graves' hyperthyroidism. About the research overall: Peripheral blood was obtained at first diagnosis, ahead of any treatment.

RNA transcripts were the source from which TCR beta CDR3 regions were amplified. First-round RT-PCR with HTBI primers preceded a second-round multiplex PCR. One entry per CDR3 protein results from TCRdb running MiXCR on the multiplex PCR reads. The sample lists roughly 300,000 distinct CDR3 sequences, 15% to 20% occurring once. J lost 4 bases, V lost 8 bases, and 5 bases had no gene match. This CDR3 contains 12 residues. Germline V lookup: CDR1 MNHEY, CDR2 SMNVEV (reference sequence). Active ophthalmopathy (CAS at least 3, NOSPECS at least 4), lasting under 3 months. The sequenced sample consisted of peripheral blood. The chain employs TRBV27 and TRBJ2-7; TRBD2 agrees at 7 bases. The receptor was isolated from an adult man with Graves' ophthalmopathy. The CDR3 DNA is TGTGCCAGCGCTAGCGGTGGGTACGAGCAGTACTTC. Translated: CASASGGYEQYF.